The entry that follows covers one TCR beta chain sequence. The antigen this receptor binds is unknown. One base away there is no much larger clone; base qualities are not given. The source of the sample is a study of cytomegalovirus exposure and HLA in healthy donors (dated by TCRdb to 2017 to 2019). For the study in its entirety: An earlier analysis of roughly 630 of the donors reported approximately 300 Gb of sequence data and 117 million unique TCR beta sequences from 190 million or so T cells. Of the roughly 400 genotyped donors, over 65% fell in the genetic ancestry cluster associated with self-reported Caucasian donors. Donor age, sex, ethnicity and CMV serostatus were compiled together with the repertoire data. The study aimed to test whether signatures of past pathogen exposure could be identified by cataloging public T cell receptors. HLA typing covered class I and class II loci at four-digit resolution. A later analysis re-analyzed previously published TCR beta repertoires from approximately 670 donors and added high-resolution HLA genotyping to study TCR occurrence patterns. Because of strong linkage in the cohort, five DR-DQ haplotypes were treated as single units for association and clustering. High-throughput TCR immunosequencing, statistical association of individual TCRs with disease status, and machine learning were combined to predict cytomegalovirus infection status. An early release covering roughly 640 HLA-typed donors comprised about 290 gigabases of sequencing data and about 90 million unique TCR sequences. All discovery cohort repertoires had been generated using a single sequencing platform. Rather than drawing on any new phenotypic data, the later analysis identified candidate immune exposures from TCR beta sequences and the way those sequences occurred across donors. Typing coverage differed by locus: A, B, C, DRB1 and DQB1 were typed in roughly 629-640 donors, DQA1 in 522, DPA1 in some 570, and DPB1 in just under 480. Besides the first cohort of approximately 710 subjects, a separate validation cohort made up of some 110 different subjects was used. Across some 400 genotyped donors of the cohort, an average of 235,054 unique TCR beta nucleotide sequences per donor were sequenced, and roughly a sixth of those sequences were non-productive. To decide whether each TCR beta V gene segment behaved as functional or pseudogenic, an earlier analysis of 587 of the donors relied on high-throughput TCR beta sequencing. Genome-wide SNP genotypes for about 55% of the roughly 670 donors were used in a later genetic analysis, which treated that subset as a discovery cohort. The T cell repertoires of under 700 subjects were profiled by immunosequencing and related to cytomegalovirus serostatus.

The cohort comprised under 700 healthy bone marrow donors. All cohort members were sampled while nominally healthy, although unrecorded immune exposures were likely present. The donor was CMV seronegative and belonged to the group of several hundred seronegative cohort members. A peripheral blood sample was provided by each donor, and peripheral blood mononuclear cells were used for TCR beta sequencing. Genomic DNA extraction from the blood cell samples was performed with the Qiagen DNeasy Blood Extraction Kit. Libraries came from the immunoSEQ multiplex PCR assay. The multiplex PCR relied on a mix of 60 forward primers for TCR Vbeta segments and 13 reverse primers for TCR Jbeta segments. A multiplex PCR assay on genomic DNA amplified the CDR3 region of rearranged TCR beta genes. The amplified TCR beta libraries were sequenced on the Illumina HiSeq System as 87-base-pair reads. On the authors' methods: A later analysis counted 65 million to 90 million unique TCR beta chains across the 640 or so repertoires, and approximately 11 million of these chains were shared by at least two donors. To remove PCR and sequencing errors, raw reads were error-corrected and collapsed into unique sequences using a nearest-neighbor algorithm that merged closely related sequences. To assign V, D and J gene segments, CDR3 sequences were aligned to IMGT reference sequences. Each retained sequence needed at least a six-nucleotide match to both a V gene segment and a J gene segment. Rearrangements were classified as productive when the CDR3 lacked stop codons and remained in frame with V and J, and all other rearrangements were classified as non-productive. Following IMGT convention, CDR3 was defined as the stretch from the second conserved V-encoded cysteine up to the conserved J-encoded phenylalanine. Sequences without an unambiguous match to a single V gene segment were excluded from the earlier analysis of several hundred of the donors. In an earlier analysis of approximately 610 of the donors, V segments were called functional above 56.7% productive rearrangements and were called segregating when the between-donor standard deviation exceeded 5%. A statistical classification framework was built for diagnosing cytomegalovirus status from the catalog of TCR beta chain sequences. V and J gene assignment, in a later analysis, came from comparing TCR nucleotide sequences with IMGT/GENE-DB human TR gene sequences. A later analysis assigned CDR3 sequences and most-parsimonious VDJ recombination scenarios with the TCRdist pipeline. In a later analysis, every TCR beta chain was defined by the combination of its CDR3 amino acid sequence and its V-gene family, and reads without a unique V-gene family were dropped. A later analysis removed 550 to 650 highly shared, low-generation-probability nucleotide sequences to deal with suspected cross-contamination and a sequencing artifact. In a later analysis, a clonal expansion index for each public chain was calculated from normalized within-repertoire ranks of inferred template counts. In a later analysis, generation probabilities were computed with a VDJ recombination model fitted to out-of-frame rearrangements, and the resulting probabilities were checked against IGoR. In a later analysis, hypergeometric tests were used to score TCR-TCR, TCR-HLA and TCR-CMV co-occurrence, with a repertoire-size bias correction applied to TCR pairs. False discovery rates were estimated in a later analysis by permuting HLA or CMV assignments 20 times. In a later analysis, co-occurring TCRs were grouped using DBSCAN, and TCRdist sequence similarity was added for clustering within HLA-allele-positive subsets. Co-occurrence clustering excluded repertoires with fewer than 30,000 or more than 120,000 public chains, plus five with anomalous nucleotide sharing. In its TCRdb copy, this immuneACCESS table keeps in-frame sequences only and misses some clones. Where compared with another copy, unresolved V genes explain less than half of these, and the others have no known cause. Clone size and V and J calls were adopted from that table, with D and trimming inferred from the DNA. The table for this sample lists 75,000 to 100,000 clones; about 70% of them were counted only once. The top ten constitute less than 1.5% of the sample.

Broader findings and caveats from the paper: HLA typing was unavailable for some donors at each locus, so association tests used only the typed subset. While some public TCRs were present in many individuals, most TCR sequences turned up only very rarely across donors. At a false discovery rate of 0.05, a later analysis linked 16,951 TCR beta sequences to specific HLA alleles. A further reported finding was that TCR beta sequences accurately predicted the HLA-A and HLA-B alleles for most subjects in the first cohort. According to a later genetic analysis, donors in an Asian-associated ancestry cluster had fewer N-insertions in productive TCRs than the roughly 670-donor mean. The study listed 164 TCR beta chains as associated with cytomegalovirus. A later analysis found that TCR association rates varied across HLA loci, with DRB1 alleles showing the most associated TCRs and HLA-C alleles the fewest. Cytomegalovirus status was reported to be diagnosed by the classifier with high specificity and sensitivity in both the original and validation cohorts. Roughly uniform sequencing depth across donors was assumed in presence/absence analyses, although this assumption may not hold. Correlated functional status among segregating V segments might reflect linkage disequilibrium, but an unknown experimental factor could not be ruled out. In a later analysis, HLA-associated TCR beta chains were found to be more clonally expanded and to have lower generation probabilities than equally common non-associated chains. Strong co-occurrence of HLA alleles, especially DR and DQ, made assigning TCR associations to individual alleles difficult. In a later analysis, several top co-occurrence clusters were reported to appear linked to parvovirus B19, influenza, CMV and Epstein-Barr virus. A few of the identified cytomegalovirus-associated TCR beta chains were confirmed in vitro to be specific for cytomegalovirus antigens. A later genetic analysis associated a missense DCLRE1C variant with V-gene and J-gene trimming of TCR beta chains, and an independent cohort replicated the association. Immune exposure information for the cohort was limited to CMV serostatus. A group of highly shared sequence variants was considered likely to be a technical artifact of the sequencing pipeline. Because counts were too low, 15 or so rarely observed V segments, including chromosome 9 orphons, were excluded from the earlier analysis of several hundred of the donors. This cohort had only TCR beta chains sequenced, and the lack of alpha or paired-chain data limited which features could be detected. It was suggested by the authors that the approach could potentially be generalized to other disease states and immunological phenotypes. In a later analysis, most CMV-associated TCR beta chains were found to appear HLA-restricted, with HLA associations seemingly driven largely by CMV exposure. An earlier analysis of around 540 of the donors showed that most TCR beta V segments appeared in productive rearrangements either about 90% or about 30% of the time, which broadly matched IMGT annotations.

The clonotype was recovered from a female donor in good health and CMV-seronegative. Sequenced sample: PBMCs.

The DNA is TGTGCCAGCAGGCGAGCGGGGGGGCCAAATGAGCAGTTCTTC. This is translated as CASRRAGGPNEQFF. The V and J segments used are TRBV7-9 and TRBJ2-1, and TRBD2 aligns with 10 junction nucleotides. According to the germline V gene (reference sequence), CDR1 reads SEHNR and CDR2 reads FQNEAQ. V and J are trimmed by 6 bases and 7 bases, and the gene matches miss 6 bases of the junction. Its CDR3 holds 14 amino acids, cysteine through phenylalanine. The kept DNA is CDR3 alone, 42 bases in frame from the first base.